Many counts were recorded for the clone carrying this T cell receptor beta chain. This specimen comes from a study of blood T cell repertoires in COVID-19. Seattle's cohort entered during active infection and was followed longitudinally. Profiled with immunoSEQ multiplex PCR; TCRdb holds only in-frame clones, not every one. The sample contains some 400,000 clones, about 90% of which appear only once. The germline CDR1 and CDR2 sequences are MNHEY and SVGEGT. CDR3 length: 15 residues. V gave up 4 bases and J gave up 0 bases, with 11 bases separating them. The sequence derives from a woman aged 60-70 years with COVID-19, enrolled during active disease. The chain uses TRBV6-2 or TRBV6-3 and TRBJ2-3, with D possibly matching TRBD1 (6 bases). Sequencing was carried out using peripheral blood. CDR3 in amino acids: CASSSGAGSTDTQYF. The CDR3 coding sequence is TGTGCCAGCAGTTCAGGGGCAGGGAGCACAGATACGCAGTATTTT.